The clone carrying this T cell receptor (beta chain) showed up just a few times. Time point in this sample: pretreatment peripheral blood. This specimen comes from a study of PD-L1 blockade in urothelial cancer. CDR1 is MNHEY and CDR2 is SMNVEV in the germline V gene (reference sequence). V was pared by 5 bases and J by 8 bases, with 16 bases between. CDR3 length: 14 amino acids. Method: immunoSEQ multiplex PCR; TCRdb's copy keeps in-frame clones and lacks some. The data hold about 43,000 clones, with more than 75% observed a single time. The V and J genes are TRBV27 and TRBJ2-4; tentatively, D is TRBD1 (6 bases). The TCR was taken from a man in his 60s with urothelial cancer. The input for sequencing was PBMCs, taken around atezolizumab (anti-PD-L1) treatment. In nucleotides, the CDR3 is TGTGCCAGCAGTCCATCGGCAGGGGTGGACATTCAGTACTTC. Protein sequence: CASSPSAGVDIQYF.